This T cell receptor beta chain was observed in a study of cytomegalovirus exposure and HLA in healthy donors. Whole-study findings and limits: After further analysis at a later stage, 16,951 TCR beta sequences were associated with HLA alleles at 0.05 false discovery rate.

About this clone itself: Its antigen remains unidentified.

Both 60 Vbeta primers and 13 Jbeta primers went into the PCR. Using immunoSEQ multiplex PCR, the repertoire was profiled, and TCRdb retains in-frame clones only, with some absent. This table holds over 150,000 clones, about 80% found once. CDR1 and CDR2 from the germline V gene are SGHRS and YFSETQ. V was pared by 4 bases and J by 0 bases, with 10 bases of the junction left unmatched. The CDR3 runs to 17 residues. The source material was PBMCs. This sequence was found in a man younger than 40 in good health and CMV-seropositive. This chain links TRBV5-1 with TRBJ1-1; 9 bases are a match to TRBD1. The CDR3 region has the DNA TGCGCCAGCAGCGTCGCCGGGACAGGGATCATGAACACTGAAGCTTTCTTT. Translating gives CASSVAGTGIMNTEAFF.